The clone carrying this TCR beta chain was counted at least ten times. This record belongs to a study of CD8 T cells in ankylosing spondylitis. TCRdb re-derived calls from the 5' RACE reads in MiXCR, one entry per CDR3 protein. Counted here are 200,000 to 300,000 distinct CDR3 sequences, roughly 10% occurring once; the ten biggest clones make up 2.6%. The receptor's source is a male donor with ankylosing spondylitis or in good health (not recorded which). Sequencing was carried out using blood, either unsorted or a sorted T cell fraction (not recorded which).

The CDR3 here is CASGRASEAFF. CDR3 nucleotides: TGTGCCAGCGGGCGGGCATCTGAAGCTTTCTTT. The gene calls are TRBV6-5 and TRBJ1-1; D remains unclear. Trimming removed 8 bases at V and 6 bases at J, with 10 bases between. This CDR3 comprises 11 residues. Germline loops: CDR1 MNHEY, CDR2 SVGAGI.